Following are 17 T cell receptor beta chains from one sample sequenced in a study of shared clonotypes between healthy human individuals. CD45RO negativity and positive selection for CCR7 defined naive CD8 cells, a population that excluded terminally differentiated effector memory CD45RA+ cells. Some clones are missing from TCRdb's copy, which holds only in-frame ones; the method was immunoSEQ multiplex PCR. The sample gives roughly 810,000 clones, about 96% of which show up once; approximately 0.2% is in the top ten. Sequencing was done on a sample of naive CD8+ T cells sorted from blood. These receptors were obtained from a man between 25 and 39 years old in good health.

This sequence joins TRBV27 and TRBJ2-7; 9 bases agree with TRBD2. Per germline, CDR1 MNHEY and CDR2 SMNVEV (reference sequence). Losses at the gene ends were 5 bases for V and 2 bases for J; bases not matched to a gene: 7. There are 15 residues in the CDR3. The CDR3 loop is CASSLLAGGPYEQYF. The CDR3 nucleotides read TGTGCCAGCAGTCTTCTGGCGGGAGGGCCCTACGAGCAGTACTTC.

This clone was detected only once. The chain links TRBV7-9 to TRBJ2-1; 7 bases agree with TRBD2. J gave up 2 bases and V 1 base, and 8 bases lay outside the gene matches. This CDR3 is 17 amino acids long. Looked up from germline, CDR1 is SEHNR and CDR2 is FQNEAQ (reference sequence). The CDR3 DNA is TGTGCCAGCAGCTTAGTGGGCGGGAGAGAGGCCTACAATGAGCAGTTCTTC. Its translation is CASSLVGGREAYNEQFF.

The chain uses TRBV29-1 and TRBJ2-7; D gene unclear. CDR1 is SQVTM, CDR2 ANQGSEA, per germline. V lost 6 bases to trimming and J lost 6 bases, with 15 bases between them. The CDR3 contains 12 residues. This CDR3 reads CSVLGPTAEQYF. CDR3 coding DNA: TGCAGCGTCCTCGGGCCTACCGCCGAGCAGTACTTC.

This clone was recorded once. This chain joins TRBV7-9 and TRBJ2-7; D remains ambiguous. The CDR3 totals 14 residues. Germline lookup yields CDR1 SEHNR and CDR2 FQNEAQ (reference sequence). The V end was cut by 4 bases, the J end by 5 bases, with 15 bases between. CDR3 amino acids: CASSYPVKRDEQYF. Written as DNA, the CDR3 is TGTGCCAGCAGCTATCCCGTAAAACGAGACGAGCAGTACTTC.

For the CDR3, the DNA is TGCAGCGTTGGACCGGGCGGAGAGACCCAGTACTTC. It translates to CSVGPGGETQYF. V usage is TRBV29-1 and J usage is TRBJ2-5; D gene uncertain. Germline V gives CDR1 SQVTM, CDR2 ANQGSEA. Trimming shortened V by 4 bases and J by 4 bases, and 10 bases separated the two germline ends. This CDR3 spans 12 amino acids.

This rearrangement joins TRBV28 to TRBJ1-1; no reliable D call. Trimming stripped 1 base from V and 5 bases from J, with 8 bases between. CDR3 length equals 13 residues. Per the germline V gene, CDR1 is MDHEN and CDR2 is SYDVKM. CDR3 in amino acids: CASSLSKVTEAFF. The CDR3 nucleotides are TGTGCCAGCAGTTTATCAAAGGTTACTGAAGCTTTCTTT.

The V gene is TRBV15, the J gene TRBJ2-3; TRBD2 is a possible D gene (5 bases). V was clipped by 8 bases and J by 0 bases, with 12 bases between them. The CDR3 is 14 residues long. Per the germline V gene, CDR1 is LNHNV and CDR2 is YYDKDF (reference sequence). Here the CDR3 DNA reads TGTGCCACCCGGGAAGCGACTAGCACAGATACGCAGTATTTT. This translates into CATREATSTDTQYF.

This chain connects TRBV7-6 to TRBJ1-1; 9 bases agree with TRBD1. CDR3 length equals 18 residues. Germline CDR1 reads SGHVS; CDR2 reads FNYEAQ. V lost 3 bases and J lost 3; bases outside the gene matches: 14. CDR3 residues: CASSFRNRGPGEDTEAFF. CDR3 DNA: TGTGCCAGCAGCTTTCGAAACAGGGGGCCTGGTGAAGACACTGAAGCTTTCTTT.

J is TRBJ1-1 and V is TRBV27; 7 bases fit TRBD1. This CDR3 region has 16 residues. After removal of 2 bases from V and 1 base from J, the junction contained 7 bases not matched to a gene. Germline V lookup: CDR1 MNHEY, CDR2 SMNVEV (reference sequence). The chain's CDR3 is CASSLSGGTANTEAFF. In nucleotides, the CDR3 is TGTGCCAGCAGTTTAAGTGGAGGGACAGCGAACACTGAAGCTTTCTTT.

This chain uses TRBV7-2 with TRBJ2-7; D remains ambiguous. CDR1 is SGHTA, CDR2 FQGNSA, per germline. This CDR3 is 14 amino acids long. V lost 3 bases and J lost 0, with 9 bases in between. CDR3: CASSLTPLSYEQYF. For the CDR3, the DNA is TGTGCCAGCAGCTTGACGCCACTCTCCTACGAGCAGTACTTC.

The CDR3 region has the DNA TGTGCCAGCAGTTACTCGTTCCCAGCAGGAGAGACCCAGTACTTC. This codes for CASSYSFPAGETQYF. The V and J genes are TRBV6-5 and TRBJ2-5; D call uncertain. Trimming took 0 bases from V and 4 from J, leaving 12 bases between them. Germline values: CDR1 MNHEY, CDR2 SVGAGI. This CDR3 is 15 amino acids long.

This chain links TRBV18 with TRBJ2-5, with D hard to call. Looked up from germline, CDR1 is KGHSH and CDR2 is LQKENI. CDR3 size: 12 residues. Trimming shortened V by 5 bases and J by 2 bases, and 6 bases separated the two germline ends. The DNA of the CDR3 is TGTGCCAGCTCAGAGCGACAAGAGACCCAGTACTTC. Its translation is CASSERQETQYF.

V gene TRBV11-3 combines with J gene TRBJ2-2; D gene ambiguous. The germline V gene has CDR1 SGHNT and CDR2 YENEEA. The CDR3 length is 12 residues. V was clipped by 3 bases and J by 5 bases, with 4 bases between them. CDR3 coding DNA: TGTGCCAGCAGCTTTCTGACCGGGGAGCTGTTTTTT. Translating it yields CASSFLTGELFF.

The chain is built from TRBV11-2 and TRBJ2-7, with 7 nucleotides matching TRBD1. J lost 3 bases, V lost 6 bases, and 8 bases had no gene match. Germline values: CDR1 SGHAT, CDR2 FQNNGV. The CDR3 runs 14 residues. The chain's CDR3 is CASSTTGPLYEQYF. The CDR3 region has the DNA TGTGCCAGCAGTACGACAGGGCCACTCTACGAGCAGTACTTC.

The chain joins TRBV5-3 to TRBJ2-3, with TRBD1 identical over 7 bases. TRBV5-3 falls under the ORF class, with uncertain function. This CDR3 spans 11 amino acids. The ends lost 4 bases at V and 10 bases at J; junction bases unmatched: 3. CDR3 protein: CARSVQGAQYF. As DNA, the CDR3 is TGTGCCAGAAGCGTGCAGGGGGCGCAGTATTTT.

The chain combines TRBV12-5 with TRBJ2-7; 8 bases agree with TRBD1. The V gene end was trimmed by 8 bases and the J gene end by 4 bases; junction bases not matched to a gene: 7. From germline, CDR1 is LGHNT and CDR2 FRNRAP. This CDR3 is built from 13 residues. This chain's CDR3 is CASSSDRAYEQYF. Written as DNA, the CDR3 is TGTGCTAGTTCATCGGACAGGGCTTACGAGCAGTACTTC.

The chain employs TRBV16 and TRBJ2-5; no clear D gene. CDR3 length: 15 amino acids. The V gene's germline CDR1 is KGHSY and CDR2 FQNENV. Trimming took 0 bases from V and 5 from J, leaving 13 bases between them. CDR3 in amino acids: CASSQSKMTVETQYF. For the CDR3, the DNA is TGTGCCAGCAGCCAATCGAAGATGACCGTCGAGACCCAGTACTTC.